This entry is about one T cell receptor delta chain. The antigen it recognizes is unknown. At one end, the junction sequence differs from germline, possibly due to a read error. From a lookup of the germline V gene, CDR1 and CDR2 are TSWWSYY and QGS. Inclusive of the bounding cysteine and phenylalanine, the CDR3 is 20 residues long. The sequence is cut down to CDR3 DNA, 60 bases in frame from base 1. The data are from a study of Vδ1+ human thymocytes (dated by TCRdb to 2016 to 2018). About the full investigation: As a data resource, the study described the mRNA-level TRG and TRD CDR3 repertoires of highly purified Vdelta1+ thymocytes obtained from young children. Earlier work had validated the multiplex-based CDR3 amplicon strategy against 5'RACE-based methods for generating CDR3 amplicons.

RNA was isolated using the RNeasy mini kit, and reverse transcription was performed with Superscript III. CDR3 amplicons were generated by multiplex PCR with pooled V-gene forward primers and a constant-region reverse primer carrying Illumina adaptor overhangs. After gel purification, the amplicons were indexed with Nextera index primers over roughly 8 extra PCR cycles and then purified using AMPure XP beads. Sequencing of libraries was performed on an Illumina MiSeq using paired-end 250 bp reads, dual indexing and an approximately 20% PhiX spike-in. Concerning the study's data processing: FastQC was used to check read quality, and ea-utils fastq-join was used to merge TRG read pairs. IMGT/HighV-QUEST was used to annotate sequences, retaining only productive sequences with an unambiguous V-gene assignment, and each clonotype was defined by an identical CDR3 sequence. VDJtools 1.1.1, tcR 2.2.3, Treemap and vegan Shannon diversity in R 3.4.4 were used for downstream analysis. TCRdb called clones afresh from the public reads with CATT; identical DNA rows were later merged. The V and J calls and clone size are TCRdb's, not the authors'. The sample table records more than 50,000 delta-chain clones; over 12% of these occur just once. Of the sample, about 0.35% falls within the top ten clones.

Study-level results and caveats: The thymic TRG and TRD repertoires appeared highly polyclonal, with Gaussian CDR3 length distributions, in contrast to the oligoclonal repertoires of peripheral blood. Donors shared many TRG clonotypes (up to about 6.9x10^3), but TRD repertoires were essentially private, with at most 120 shared. The use of highly purified populations and single-cell validation was advised by the authors, since misinterpretation of bulk repertoire data could be caused by unexpected Vdelta2 sequences. Roughly a fifth of thymic TRD sequences were found to be Vdelta2 (and few were Vdelta3) despite high sort purity, in contrast to peripheral blood Vdelta1+ controls. Donors did not cluster by age or sex, so the analyses were not stratified by age or sex.

Thymic samples were depleted of alphabeta T cells, then CD3+ TCRVdelta1+ TCRVdelta2- thymocytes were FACS-sorted. The purity of the sorted Vdelta1+ thymocytes was between roughly 98% and 99.6%. Thymic specimens came from under ten paediatric patients undergoing corrective cardiac surgery, aged from roughly 5 days to 16 months. The thymic tissue was dispersed, and mononuclear cells were isolated using a Histopaque-1077 density gradient. Staining used anti-TCRVdelta1 clone TS8.2, anti-TCRVdelta2 clone B6, anti-CD3 clone HIT3a and anti-TCRalphabeta clone IP26 antibodies. The TCR sequence derives from a girl under three years old who had congenital heart surgery. Specimen: Vdelta1+ gamma-delta thymocytes from the thymus. This specimen's cell subset or site label, interpreted: FACS-sorted CD3+ TCRalphabeta- TCRVdelta1+ TCRVdelta2- thymocytes. This chain is built from TRDV1 and TRDJ1; 9 central bases correspond to TRDD2. The CDR3 in this case is CALGEAFLPLAGSAADKLIF. The nucleotide sequence reads as follows: TGTGCGCTTGGAGAAGCCTTCCTACCTCTTGCTGGGAGTGCCGCCGATAAACTCATCTTT.